This entry concerns a single TCR beta chain. The target antigen is unknown. The sample belongs to a study of cytomegalovirus exposure and HLA in healthy donors. Findings and limits, study-wide: Later on, analysis showed that most CMV-associated TCR beta chains appeared to be HLA-restricted.

Vbeta (60) and Jbeta (13) primers were used in the PCR. Sequencing used immunoSEQ multiplex PCR; TCRdb keeps in-frame clones, though not all of them. Of around 170,000 clones listed, more than 65% are singletons. The CDR3 consists of 14 residues. The germline V gene has CDR1 SNHLY and CDR2 FYNNEI. With V trimmed by 6 bases and J by 4 bases, 7 bases remained unmatched. This TCR was sampled from a woman between 50 and 59 years old in good health and CMV-seronegative. This rearrangement joins TRBV2 to TRBJ2-3, with TRBD2 identical over 7 bases. Sequences were obtained from PBMCs. CDR3 DNA sequence: TGTGCCAGCAGGAGATCGGGGGGTGCAGATACGCAGTATTTT. Translation gives CASRRSGGADTQYF. The entire variable domain, with the rest obtained from reference TRBV2 and TRBJ2-3, is as follows: EPEVTQTPSHQVTQMGQEVILRCVPISNHLYFYWYRQILGQKVEFLVSFYNNEISEKSEIFDDQFSVERPDGSNFTLKIRSTKLEDSAMYFCASRRSGGADTQYFGPGTRLTVL.